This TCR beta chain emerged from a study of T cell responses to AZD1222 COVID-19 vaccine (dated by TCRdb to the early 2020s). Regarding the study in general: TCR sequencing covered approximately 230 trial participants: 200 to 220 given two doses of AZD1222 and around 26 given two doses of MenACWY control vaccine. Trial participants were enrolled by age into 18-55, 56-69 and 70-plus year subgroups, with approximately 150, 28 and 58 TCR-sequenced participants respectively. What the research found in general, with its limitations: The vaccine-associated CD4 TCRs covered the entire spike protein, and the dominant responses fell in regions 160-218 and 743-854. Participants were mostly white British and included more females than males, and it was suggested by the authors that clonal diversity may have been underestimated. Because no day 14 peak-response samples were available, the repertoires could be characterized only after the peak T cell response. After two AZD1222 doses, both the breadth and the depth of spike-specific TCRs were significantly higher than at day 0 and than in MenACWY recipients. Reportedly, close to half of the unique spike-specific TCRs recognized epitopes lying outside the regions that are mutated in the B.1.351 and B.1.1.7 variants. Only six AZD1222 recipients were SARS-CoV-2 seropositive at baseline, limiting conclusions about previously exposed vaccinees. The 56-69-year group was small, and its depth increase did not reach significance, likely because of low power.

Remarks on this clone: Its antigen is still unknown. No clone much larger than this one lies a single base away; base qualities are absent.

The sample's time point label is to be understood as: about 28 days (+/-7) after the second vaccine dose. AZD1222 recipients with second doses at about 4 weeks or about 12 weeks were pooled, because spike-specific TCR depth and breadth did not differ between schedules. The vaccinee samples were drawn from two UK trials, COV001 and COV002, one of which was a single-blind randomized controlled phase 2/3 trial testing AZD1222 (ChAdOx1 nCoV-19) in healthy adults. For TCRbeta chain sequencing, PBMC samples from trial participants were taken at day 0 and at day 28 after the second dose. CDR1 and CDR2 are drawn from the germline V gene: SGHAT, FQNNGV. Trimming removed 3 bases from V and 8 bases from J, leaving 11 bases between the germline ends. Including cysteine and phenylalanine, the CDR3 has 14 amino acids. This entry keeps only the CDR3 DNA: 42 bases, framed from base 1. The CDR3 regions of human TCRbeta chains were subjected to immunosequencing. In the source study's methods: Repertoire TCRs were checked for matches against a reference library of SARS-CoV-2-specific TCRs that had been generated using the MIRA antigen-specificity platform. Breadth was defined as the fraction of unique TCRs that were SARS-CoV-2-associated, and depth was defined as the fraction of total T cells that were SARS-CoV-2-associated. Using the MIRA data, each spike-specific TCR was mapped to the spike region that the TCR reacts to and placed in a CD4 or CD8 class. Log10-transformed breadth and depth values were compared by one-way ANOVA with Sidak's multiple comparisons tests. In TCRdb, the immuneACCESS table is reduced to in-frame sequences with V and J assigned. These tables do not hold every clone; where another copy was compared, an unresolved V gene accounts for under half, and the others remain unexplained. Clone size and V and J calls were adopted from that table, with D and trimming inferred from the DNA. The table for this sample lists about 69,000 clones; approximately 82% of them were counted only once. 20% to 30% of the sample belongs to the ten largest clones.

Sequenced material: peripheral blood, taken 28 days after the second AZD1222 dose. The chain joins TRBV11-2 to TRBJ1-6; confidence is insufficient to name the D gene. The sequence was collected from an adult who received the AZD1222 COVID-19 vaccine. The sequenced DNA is TGTGCCAGCAGCTTGCTGGGGATGGATTCACCCCTCCACTTT. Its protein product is CASSLLGMDSPLHF. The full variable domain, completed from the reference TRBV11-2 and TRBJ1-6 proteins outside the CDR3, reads EAGVAQSPRYKIIEKRQSVAFWCNPISGHATLYWYQQILGQGPKLLIQFQNNGVVDDSQLPKDRFSAERLKGVDSTLKIQPAKLEDSAVYLCASSLLGMDSPLHFGNGTRLTVT.